The 13 T cell receptor beta chains given below trace back to one sample, sequenced in a study of CD8+ T cells in alopecia areata. Extracted RNA was reverse transcribed, and the resulting cDNA served as sequencing template. Produced via immunoSEQ multiplex PCR; TCRdb's table is partial and in-frame only. The data contain more than 110,000 clones, 45% to 60% of them seen just once; the ten biggest clones take up 15% to 20%. This sample's treatment: oral pan-JAK inhibitor, 5-10 mg twice daily. The source was CD8+ T cells sorted from blood, collected at week 4, from a patient treated with tofacitinib. The receptors here all came from a human donor with alopecia areata.

This clone was seen only a few times. This chain links TRBV23-1 with TRBJ1-5, with D possibly TRBD1 on 5 matching bases. TRBV23-1 is marked as an open reading frame, function uncertain. This CDR3 contains 15 residues. With 6 bases removed from V and 2 bases from J, the gap between germline ends came to 14 bases. The chain's CDR3 is CASSTGDFCNQPQHF. CDR3 coding DNA: TGCGCCAGCAGCACGGGGGATTTCTGCAATCAGCCCCAGCATTTT.

In this sample, this clone turned up a few times. The chain links TRBV5-4 to TRBJ1-6; D is undetermined. In germline, CDR1 is SGHNT, CDR2 YYREEE (reference sequence). The CDR3 consists of 12 residues. V gave up 3 bases and J gave up 7 bases, with 5 bases separating them. The CDR3, as DNA: TGTGCCAGCAGCTCGGCAAATTCACCCCTCCACTTT. Its protein is CASSSANSPLHF.

This clone was seen a handful of times. The chain joins TRBV5-6 to TRBJ2-5; 7 bases are shared with TRBD1. This CDR3 is 12 amino acids long. Germline values: CDR1 SGHDT, CDR2 YYEEEE. V trimming: 4 bases; J trimming: 8 bases; junction bases outside the gene matches: 5. CDR3 in amino acids: CASSRQGDTQYF. The CDR3 DNA reads as TGTGCCAGCAGCCGACAGGGTGATACCCAGTACTTC.

Concerning this clone: At one end the junction does not follow the germline gene, possibly because of a read error. The rearrangement joins TRBV11-2 to TRBJ1-3, with TRBD1 matching over 12 bases. The CDR3 runs 19 residues. Germline loops: CDR1 SGHAT, CDR2 FQNNGV. The CDR3 here is CASNNGGTGGLSSGNTIYF. CDR3 nucleotide sequence: TGTGCTAGCAACAATGGGGGGACAGGGGGCCTCAGCTCTGGAAACACCATATATTTT.

The chain has TRBV6-6 and TRBJ2-5; D is tentatively TRBD1 or TRBD2 (5 bases each). CDR1 and CDR2 (germline): MNHNY, SVGAGI (reference sequence). Trimming stripped 2 bases from V and 1 base from J, with 8 bases between. This CDR3 region has 14 residues. This CDR3 is CASSYVGVQETQYF. In nucleotides, the CDR3 is TGTGCCAGCAGTTACGTGGGGGTCCAAGAGACCCAGTACTTC.

The chain carries TRBV7-9 and TRBJ2-5; D is uncertain. This CDR3 is 13 amino acids long. V gave up 1 base and J gave up 5 bases, with 8 bases separating them. Germline values: CDR1 SEHNR, CDR2 FQNEAQ (reference sequence). In nucleotides, the CDR3 is TGTGCCAGCAGCTTAGTTGGAACGGAGACCCAGTACTTC. Its translation: CASSLVGTETQYF.

V usage is TRBV7-2 and J usage is TRBJ2-7; D is possibly TRBD1 or TRBD2 (7 bases each). The V gene lost 4 bases and the J gene lost 0 bases, with 16 bases spanning the gap. The germline V gene encodes CDR1 SGHTA and CDR2 FQGNSA. The CDR3 is made up of 16 amino acids. CDR3 in amino acids: CASSSGGQAPSYEQYF. CDR3 DNA sequence: TGTGCCAGCAGCTCGGGAGGACAGGCCCCCTCCTACGAGCAGTACTTC. Variable domain in full (rest from reference TRBV7-2 and TRBJ2-7): GAGVSQSPSNKVTEKGKDVELRCDPISGHTALYWYRQSLGQGLEFLIYFQGNSAPDKSGLPSDRFSAERTGGSVSTLTIQRTQQEDSAVYLCASSSGGQAPSYEQYFGPGTRLTVT.

V usage is TRBV11-2 and J usage is TRBJ2-7; D possibly corresponds to TRBD1 (5 bases). This CDR3 is built from 15 residues. Germline CDR1 reads SGHAT; CDR2 reads FQNNGV. The V end was cut by 1 base, the J end by 2 bases, with 12 bases between. DNA for the CDR3: TGTGCCAGCAGCTTAGGAGCTGGACAAGCCTACGAGCAGTACTTC. Protein product: CASSLGAGQAYEQYF.

This clone has a handful of counts. The chain combines TRBV10-3 with TRBJ2-7, with D possibly matching TRBD1 (7 bases). Trimming removed 3 bases from V and 5 bases from J, with 14 bases in between. The CDR3 has 14 residues. Germline V CDR1 and CDR2: ENHRY, SYGVKD. For the CDR3, the DNA is TGTGCCATCAGTGATGGAGGGGGCCTCAACGAGCAGTACTTC. This sequence encodes CAISDGGGLNEQYF.

This sequence joins TRBV6-5 and TRBJ2-7, with TRBD1 identical over 8 bases. This CDR3 spans 15 amino acids. V dropped 5 bases and J dropped 5; count of bases not matched to a gene: 11. CDR1 and CDR2 (germline): MNHEY, SVGAGI. This CDR3 reads CASSPVRDRGHEQYF. The CDR3 region has the DNA TGTGCCAGCAGTCCCGTGAGAGACAGGGGACACGAGCAGTACTTC.

V gene TRBV6-5 combines with J gene TRBJ1-2; TRBD1 is a possible D gene (6 bases). The ends were cut back, 0 bases at V and 8 bases at J, with 10 bases in the middle. Germline V gene lookup returns CDR1 MNHEY and CDR2 SVGAGI. This CDR3 spans 13 amino acids. The chain's CDR3 is CASSYSTGTGYTF. In nucleotides, the CDR3 is TGTGCCAGCAGTTACTCGACAGGCACGGGCTACACCTTC.

This clone was seen a single time. The chain couples TRBV5-4 to TRBJ2-2; a weak D match, TRBD2 (6 bases). Trimming removed 7 bases from V and 8 bases from J, with 21 bases in between. Germline V gene lookup returns CDR1 SGHNT and CDR2 YYREEE (reference sequence). The length of the CDR3 is 15 residues. The CDR3 sequence: CASLSLDYNAGELFF. The CDR3 coding sequence is TGTGCCAGCCTCAGCCTGGACTACAATGCTGGGGAGCTGTTTTTT.

The chain carries TRBV29-1 and TRBJ2-1; 7 bases line up with TRBD1. CDR3 length: 14 amino acids. Trimming took 0 bases from V and 5 from J; bases not matched to a gene: 4. Germline V gene data show CDR1 as SQVTM and CDR2 as ANQGSEA. Here the CDR3 DNA reads TGCAGCGTTGAAGACCCAGACAGGGACAATGAGCAGTTCTTC. It specifies CSVEDPDRDNEQFF.